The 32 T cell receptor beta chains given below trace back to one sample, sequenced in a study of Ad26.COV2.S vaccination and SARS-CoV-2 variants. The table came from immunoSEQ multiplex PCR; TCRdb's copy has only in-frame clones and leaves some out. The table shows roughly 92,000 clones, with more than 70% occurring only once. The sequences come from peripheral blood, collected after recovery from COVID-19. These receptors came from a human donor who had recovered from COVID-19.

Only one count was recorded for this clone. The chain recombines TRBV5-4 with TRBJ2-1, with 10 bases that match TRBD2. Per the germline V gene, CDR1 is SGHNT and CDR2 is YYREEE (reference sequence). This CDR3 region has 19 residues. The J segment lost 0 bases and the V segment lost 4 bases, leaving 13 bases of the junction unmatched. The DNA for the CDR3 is TGTGCCAGCAGCGATCCCCTAGCGGGAGTGGGTTACTCCTACAATGAGCAGTTCTTC. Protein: CASSDPLAGVGYSYNEQFF.

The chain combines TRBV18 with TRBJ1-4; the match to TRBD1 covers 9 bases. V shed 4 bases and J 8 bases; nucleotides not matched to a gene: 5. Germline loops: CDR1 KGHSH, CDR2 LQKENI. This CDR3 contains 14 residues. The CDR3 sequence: CASSRTGGSEKLFF. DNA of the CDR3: TGTGCCAGCTCACGAACAGGGGGCAGCGAAAAACTGTTTTTT. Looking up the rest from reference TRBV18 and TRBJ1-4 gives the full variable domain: NAGVMQNPRHLVRRRGQEARLRCSPMKGHSHVYWYRQLPEEGLKFMVYLQKENIIDESGMPKERFSAEFPKEGPSILRIQQVVRGDSAAYFCASSRTGGSEKLFFGSGTQLSVL.

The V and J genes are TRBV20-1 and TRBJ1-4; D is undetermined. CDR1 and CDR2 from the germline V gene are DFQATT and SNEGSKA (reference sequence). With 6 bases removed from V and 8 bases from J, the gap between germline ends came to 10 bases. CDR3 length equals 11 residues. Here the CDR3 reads CSAPSREKLFF. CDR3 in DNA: TGCAGTGCCCCGAGTCGAGAAAAACTGTTTTTT.

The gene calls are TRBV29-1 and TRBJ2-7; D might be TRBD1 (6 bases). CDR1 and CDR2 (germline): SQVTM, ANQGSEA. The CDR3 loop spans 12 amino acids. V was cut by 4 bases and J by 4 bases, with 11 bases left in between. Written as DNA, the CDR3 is TGCAGCGTTGGTAAGCAGGGGTACGAGCAGTACTTC. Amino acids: CSVGKQGYEQYF.

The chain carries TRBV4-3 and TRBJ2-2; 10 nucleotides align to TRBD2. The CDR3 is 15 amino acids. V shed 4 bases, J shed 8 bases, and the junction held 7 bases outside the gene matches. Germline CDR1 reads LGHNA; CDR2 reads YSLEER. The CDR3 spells CASSRLLAGAGELFF. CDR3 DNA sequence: TGCGCCAGCAGCCGCCTCCTAGCGGGAGCAGGGGAGCTGTTTTTT.

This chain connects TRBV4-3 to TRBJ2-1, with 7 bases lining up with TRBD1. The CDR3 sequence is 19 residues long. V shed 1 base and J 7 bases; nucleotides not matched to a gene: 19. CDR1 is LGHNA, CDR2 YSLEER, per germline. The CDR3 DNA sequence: TGCGCCAGCAGCCAAGCAATAACAGGTCCACACAGGGGAGCTAATGAGCAGTTCTTC. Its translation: CASSQAITGPHRGANEQFF.

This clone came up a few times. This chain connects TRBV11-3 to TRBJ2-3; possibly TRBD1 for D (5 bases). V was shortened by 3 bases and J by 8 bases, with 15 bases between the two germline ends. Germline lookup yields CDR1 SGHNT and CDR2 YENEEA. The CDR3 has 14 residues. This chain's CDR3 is CASSFGQQQGTQYF. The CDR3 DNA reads TGTGCCAGCAGCTTTGGACAACAGCAGGGTACGCAGTATTTT. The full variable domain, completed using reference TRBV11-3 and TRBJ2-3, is EAGVVQSPRYKIIEKKQPVAFWCNPISGHNTLYWYLQNLGQGPELLIRYENEEAVDDSQLPKDRFSAERLKGVDSTLKIQPAELGDSAVYLCASSFGQQQGTQYFGPGTRLTVL.

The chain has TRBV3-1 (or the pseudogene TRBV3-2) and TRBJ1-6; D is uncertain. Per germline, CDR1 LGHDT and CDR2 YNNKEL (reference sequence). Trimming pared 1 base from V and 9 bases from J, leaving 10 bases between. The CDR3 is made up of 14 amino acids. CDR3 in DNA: TGTGCCAGCAGCCAAGGTCTCCGGGGTTCACCCCTCCACTTT. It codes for CASSQGLRGSPLHF.

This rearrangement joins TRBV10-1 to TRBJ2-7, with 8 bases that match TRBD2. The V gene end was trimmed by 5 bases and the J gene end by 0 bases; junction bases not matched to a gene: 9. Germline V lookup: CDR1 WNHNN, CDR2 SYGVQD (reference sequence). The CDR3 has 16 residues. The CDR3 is CASSPRRLARSYEQYF. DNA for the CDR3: TGCGCCAGCAGTCCAAGACGACTAGCGCGCTCCTACGAGCAGTACTTC.

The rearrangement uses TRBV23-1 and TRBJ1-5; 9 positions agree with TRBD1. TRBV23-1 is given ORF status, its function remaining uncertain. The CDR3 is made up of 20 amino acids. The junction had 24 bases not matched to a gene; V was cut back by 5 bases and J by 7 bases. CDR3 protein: CASSSSLPDRKDRGGQPQHF. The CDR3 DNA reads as TGCGCCAGCAGTTCATCGCTTCCAGACAGAAAGGACAGGGGAGGCCAGCCCCAGCATTTT.

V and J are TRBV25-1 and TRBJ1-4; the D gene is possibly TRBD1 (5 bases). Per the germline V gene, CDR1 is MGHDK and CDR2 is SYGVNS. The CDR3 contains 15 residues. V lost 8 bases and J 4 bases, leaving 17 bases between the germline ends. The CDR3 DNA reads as TGTGCCAGCTCCGGGGCTGATGTACTTAATGAAAAACTGTTTTTT. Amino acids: CASSGADVLNEKLFF.

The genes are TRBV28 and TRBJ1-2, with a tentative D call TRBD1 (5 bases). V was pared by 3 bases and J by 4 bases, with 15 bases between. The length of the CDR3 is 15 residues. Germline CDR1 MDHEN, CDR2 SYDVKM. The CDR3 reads CASSLPGGRSYGYTF. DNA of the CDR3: TGTGCCAGCAGTTTGCCGGGGGGTAGGTCCTATGGCTACACCTTC.

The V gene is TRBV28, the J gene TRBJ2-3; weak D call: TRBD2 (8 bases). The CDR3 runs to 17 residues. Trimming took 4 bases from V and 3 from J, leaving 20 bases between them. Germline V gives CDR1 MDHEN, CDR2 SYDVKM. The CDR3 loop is CASSSDRAGGITDTQYF. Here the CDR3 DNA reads TGTGCCAGCAGTTCAGACAGGGCGGGAGGAATAACAGATACGCAGTATTTT.

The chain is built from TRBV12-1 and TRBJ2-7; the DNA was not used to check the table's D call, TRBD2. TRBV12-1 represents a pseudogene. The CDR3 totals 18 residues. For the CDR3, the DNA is TGTGCCAGCAGCTTACCAACAATCCTAGCGGGAGGTGACTACGAGCAGTACTTC. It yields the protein CASSLPTILAGGDYEQYF.

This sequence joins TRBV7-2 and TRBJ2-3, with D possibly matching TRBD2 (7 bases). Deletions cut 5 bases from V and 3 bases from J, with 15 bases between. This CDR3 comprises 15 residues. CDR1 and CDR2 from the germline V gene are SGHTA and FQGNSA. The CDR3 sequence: CASSPRGRETDTQYF. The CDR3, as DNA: TGTGCCAGCAGCCCTCGGGGGCGGGAGACAGATACGCAGTATTTT.

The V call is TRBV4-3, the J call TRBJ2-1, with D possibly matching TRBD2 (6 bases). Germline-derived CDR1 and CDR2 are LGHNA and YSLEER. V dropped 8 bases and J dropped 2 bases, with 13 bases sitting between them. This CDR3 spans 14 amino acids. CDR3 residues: CASGASVTYNEQFF. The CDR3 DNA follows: TGCGCCAGCGGGGCTAGCGTTACCTACAATGAGCAGTTCTTC.

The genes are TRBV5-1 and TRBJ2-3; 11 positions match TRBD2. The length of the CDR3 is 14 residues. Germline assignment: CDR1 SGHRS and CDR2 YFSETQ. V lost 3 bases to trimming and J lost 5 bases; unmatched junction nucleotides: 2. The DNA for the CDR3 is TGCGCCAGCAGCTGGGGACTAGCGGAAGATACGCAGTATTTT. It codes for CASSWGLAEDTQYF.

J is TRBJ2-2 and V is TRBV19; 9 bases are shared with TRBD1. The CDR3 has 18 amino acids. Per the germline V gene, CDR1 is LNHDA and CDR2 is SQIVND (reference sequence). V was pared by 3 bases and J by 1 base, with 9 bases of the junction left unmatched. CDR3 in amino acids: CASSIEEAGQGNTGELFF. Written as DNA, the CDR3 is TGTGCCAGTAGTATTGAGGAGGCGGGACAGGGGAACACCGGGGAGCTGTTTTTT.

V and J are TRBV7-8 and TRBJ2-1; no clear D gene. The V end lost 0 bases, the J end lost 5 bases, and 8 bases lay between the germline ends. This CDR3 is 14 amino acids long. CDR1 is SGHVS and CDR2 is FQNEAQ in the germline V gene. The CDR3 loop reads CASSLAERNNEQFF. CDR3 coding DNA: TGTGCCAGCAGCTTAGCCGAGAGAAACAATGAGCAGTTCTTC.

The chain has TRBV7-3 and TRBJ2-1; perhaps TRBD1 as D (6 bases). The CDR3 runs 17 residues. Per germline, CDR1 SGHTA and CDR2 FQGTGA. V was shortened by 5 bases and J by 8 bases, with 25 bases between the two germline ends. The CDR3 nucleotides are TGTGCCAGCAGCGGGAATCCCCGGGACCAGGGGATATATGAGCAGTTCTTC. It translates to CASSGNPRDQGIYEQFF.

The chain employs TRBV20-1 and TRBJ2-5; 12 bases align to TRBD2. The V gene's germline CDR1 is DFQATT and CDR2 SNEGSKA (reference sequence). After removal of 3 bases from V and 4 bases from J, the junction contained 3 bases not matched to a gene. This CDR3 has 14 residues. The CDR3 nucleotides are TGCAGTGCTAGTATACTAGCGGGAGGAGAGACCCAGTACTTC. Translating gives CSASILAGGETQYF.

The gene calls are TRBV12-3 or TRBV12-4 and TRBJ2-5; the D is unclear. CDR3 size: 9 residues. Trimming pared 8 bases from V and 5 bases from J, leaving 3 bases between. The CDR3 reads CASSETQYF. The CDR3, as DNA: TGTGCCAGCTCCGAGACCCAGTACTTC.

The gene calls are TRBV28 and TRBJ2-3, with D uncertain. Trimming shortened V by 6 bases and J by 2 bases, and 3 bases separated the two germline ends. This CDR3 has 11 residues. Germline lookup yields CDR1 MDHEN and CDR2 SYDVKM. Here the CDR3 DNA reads TGTGCCAGCAGATTCACAGATACGCAGTATTTT. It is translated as CASRFTDTQYF.

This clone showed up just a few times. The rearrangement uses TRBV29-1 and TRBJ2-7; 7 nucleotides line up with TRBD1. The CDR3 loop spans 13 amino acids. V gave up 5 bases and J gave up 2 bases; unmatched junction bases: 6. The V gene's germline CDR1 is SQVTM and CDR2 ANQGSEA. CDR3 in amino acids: CSVQSGTAYEQYF. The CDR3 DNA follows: TGCAGCGTTCAATCCGGGACAGCCTACGAGCAGTACTTC.

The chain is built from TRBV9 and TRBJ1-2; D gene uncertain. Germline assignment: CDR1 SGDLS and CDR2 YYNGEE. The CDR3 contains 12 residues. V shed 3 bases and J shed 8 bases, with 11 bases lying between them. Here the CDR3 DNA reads TGTGCCAGCAGCGCCGGGCGCGAGGGCTACACCTTC. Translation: CASSAGREGYTF. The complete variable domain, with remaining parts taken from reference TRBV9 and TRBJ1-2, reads DSGVTQTPKHLITATGQRVTLRCSPRSGDLSVYWYQQSLDQGLQFLIQYYNGEERAKGNILERFSAQQFPDLHSELNLSSLELGDSALYFCASSAGREGYTFGSGTRLTVV.

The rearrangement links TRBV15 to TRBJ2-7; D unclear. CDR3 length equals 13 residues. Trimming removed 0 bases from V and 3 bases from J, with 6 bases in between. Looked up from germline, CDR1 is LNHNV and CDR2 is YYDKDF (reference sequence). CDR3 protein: CATSRDRDYEQYF. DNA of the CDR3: TGTGCCACCAGCAGAGATAGAGACTACGAGCAGTACTTC. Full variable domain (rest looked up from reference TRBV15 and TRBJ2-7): DAMVIQNPRYQVTQFGKPVTLSCSQTLNHNVMYWYQQKSSQAPKLLFHYYDKDFNNEADTPDNFQSRRPNTSFCFLDIRSPGLGDTAMYLCATSRDRDYEQYFGPGTRLTVT.

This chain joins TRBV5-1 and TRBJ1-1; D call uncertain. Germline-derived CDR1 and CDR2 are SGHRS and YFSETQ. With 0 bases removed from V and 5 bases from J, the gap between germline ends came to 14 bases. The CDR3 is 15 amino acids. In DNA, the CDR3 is TGCGCCAGCAGCTTGGAGGGAGCTCCGATTACTGAAGCTTTCTTT. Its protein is CASSLEGAPITEAFF.

CDR3 DNA: TGTGCCAGCAGCCCTGCCTACCACAGCGACCGTTCGGAGACCCAGTACTTC. It yields the protein CASSPAYHSDRSETQYF. The chain employs TRBV5-4 and TRBJ2-5; D unresolved. Germline V gene sequence: CDR1 SGHNT, CDR2 YYREEE (reference sequence). The CDR3 is 17 amino acids. Trimming shortened V by 4 bases and J by 5 bases, and 24 bases separated the two germline ends.

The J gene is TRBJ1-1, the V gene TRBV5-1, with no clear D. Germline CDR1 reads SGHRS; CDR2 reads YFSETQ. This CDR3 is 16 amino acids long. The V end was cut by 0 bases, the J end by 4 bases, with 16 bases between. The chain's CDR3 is CASSLASQVELTEAFF. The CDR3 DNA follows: TGCGCCAGCAGCTTGGCCTCGCAGGTTGAGCTCACTGAAGCTTTCTTT.

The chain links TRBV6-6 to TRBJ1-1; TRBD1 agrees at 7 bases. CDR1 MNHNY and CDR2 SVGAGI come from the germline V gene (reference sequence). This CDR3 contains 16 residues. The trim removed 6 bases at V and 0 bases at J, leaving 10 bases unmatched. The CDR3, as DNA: TGTGCCAGCAGGCCCAGGGGGGGAGGGATGAACACTGAAGCTTTCTTT. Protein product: CASRPRGGGMNTEAFF.

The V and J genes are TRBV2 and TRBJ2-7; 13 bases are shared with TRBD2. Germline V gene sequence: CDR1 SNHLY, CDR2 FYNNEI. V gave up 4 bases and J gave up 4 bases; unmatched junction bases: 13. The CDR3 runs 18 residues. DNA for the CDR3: TGTGCCAGCAGTGGAATACTAGCGGGAGGGCCTAATAATTACGAGCAGTACTTC. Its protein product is CASSGILAGGPNNYEQYF.

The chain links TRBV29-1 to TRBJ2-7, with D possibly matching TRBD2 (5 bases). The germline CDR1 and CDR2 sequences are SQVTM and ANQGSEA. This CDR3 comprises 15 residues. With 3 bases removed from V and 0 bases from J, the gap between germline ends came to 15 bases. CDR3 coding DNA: TGCAGCGTTGAGGCTGGTAGGGCGGGCTCCTACGAGCAGTACTTC. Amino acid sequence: CSVEAGRAGSYEQYF.